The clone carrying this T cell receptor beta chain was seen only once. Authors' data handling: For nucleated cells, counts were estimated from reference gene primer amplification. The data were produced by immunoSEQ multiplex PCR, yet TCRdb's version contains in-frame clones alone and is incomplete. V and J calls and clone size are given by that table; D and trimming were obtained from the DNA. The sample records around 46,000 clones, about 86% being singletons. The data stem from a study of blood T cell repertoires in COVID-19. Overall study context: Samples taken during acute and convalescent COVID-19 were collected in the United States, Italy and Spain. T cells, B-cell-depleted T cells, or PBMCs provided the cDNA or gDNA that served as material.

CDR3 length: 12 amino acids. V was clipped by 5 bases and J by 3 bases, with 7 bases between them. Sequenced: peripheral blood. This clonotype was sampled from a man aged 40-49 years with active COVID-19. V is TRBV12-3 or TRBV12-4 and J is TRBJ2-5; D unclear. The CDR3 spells CASSKTEETQYF. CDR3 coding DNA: TGTGCCAGCAGTAAGACTGAAGAGACCCAGTACTTC.